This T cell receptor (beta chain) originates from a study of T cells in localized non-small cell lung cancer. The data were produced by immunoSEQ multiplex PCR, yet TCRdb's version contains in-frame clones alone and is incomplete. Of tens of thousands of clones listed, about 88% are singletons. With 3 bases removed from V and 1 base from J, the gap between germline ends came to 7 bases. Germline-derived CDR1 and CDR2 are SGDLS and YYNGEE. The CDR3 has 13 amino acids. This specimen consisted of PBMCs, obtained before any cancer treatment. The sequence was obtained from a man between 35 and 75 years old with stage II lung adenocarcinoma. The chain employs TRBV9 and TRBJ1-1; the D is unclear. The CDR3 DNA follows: TGTGCCAGCAGCGACTCAGGGAACACTGAAGCTTTCTTT. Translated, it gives CASSDSGNTEAFF.